Sequencing of this T cell receptor (beta chain) was carried out in a study of blood T cell repertoires in COVID-19. CDR3 length equals 14 residues. Trimming cost V 0 bases and J 4 bases, with 10 bases left between them. CDR1 SGHDT and CDR2 YYEEEE come from the germline V gene. Sequencing was performed with immunoSEQ multiplex PCR; in TCRdb, only in-frame clones are kept and a portion is missing. Seen here are about 73,000 clones, 60% to 80% observed once, and the top ten hold about 2.1%. Specimen: peripheral blood. The chain joins TRBV5-6 to TRBJ1-1; tentative D call: TRBD1 (5 bases). The clonotype was recovered from a man between 65 and 85 years old with COVID-19, enrolled during active disease. The CDR3 nucleotides read TGTGCCAGCAGCTTGGCGTGGGGGGGCACTGAAGCTTTCTTT. This translates into CASSLAWGGTEAFF.